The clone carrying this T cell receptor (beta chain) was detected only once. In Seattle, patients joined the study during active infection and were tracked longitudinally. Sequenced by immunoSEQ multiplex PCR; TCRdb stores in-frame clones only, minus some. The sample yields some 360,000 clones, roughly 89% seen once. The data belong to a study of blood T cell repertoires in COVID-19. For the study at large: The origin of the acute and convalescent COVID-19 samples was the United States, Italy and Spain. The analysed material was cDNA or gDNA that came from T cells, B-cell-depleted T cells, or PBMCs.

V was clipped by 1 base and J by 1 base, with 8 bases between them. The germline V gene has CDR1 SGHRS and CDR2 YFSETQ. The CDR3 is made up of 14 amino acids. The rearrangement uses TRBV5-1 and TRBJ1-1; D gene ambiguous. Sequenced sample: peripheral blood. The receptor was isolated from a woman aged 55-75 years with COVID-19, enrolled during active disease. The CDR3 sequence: CASSLFGENTEAFF. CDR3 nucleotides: TGCGCCAGCAGCTTGTTCGGAGAGAACACTGAAGCTTTCTTT.